A single T cell receptor (beta chain) is shown here with its context. Its antigen remains unidentified. The entry originates in a study of shared clonotypes between healthy human individuals. The study, taken as a whole, reports: Limitation of the genetic and exposure-history diversity represented came from the few donors. For naive CD4 cells, approximately 4.8% of clonotypes were shared across a handful of donors.

Profiled with immunoSEQ multiplex PCR; TCRdb holds only in-frame clones, not every one. The sample contains around 750,000 clones, around 72% of which appear only once. The source is a woman aged 25-40 years in good health. The sequencing input was memory CD4+ T cells sorted from blood. The subset is: CD45RA-negative fraction.

CDR3 in DNA: TGTGCCAGTAACGGGGGGGTAAGCAATCAGCCCCAGCATTTT. It translates to CASNGGVSNQPQHF. This chain uses TRBV19 with TRBJ1-5; TRBD1 might be the D (5 bases). This CDR3 region has 14 residues. CDR1 and CDR2 from the germline V gene are LNHDA and SQIVND (reference sequence). V gave up 7 bases and J gave up 1 base, with 11 bases separating them.